Each of the 20 T cell receptor beta chains below was sequenced from the same sample in a study of blood T cell repertoires in COVID-19. Here immunoSEQ multiplex PCR was the method, and the copy in TCRdb shows in-frame clones only, minus some. Of about 270,000 clones listed, approximately 77% are singletons. Sequenced input: peripheral blood. The receptors were sampled from a young woman with acute or convalescent COVID-19.

This clone was recorded once. V usage is TRBV4-3 and J usage is TRBJ2-1; D uncertain. This CDR3 comprises 18 residues. V was trimmed by 4 bases and J by 2 bases, leaving 21 bases between them. Germline CDR1 LGHNA, CDR2 YSLEER. CDR3 coding DNA: TGCGCCAGCAGCCCCTACCCCCCCCTAGTCGACCCCTACAATGAGCAGTTCTTC. As protein: CASSPYPPLVDPYNEQFF.

The chain couples TRBV19 to TRBJ2-1; D not resolved. V was clipped by 3 bases and J by 3 bases, with 6 bases between them. Germline assignment: CDR1 LNHDA and CDR2 SQIVND (reference sequence). The CDR3 is made up of 13 amino acids. The CDR3 DNA reads TGTGCCAGTAGTATCGACAACTACAATGAGCAGTTCTTC. Translated, it gives CASSIDNYNEQFF.

This chain links TRBV6-5 with TRBJ1-6; possibly TRBD1 for D (5 bases). Per germline, CDR1 MNHEY and CDR2 SVGAGI. V lost 4 bases to trimming and J lost 8 bases, with 9 bases between them. CDR3 size: 13 residues. This chain's CDR3 is CASSLTGYSPLHF. CDR3 in DNA: TGTGCCAGCAGTTTAACAGGATATTCACCCCTCCACTTT.

The V and J genes are TRBV6-5 and TRBJ2-7; TRBD1 aligns across 7 bases. The CDR3 sequence is 13 residues long. After removal of 7 bases from V and 5 bases from J, the junction contained 8 bases not matched to a gene. The germline V gene has CDR1 MNHEY and CDR2 SVGAGI. CDR3 coding DNA: TGTGCCAGCATTAAAGACAGGGTCCACGAGCAGTACTTC. Its translation is CASIKDRVHEQYF.

In this sample, this clone turned up a few times. This chain uses TRBV11-3 with TRBJ1-6; D ambiguous. V was shortened by 0 bases and J by 5 bases, with 2 bases between the two germline ends. The CDR3 sequence is 13 residues long. Germline V gene data show CDR1 as SGHNT and CDR2 as YENEEA. CDR3 in amino acids: CASSLDDNSPLHF. CDR3 coding DNA: TGTGCCAGCAGCTTAGACGATAATTCACCCCTCCACTTT.

The V gene is TRBV7-9, the J gene TRBJ1-5; 7 nucleotides match TRBD1. This CDR3 has 15 residues. Unmatched junction bases numbered 8, after V lost 2 bases and J lost 7 bases. The germline CDR1 and CDR2 sequences are SEHNR and FQNEAQ (reference sequence). The chain's CDR3 is CASSLSQGEQQPQHF. CDR3 DNA sequence: TGTGCCAGCAGCTTATCGCAGGGGGAACAGCAGCCCCAGCATTTT.

The CDR3 DNA sequence: TGTGCCAGCAGTTACTCGAAAGGTGGGAGATCGGGCGAGCAGTACTTC. Its protein is CASSYSKGGRSGEQYF. This sequence joins TRBV6-2 or TRBV6-3 and TRBJ2-7; D is perhaps TRBD2 (5 bases). Germline V CDR1 and CDR2: MNHEY, SVGEGT. The ends were cut back, 0 bases at V and 6 bases at J, with 18 bases in the middle. The CDR3 spans 16 residues.

This clone was seen only once. The chain recombines TRBV6-4 with TRBJ2-5; TRBD2 matches 12 bases. Germline CDR1 MRHNA, CDR2 SNTAGT. With V trimmed by 5 bases and J by 3 bases, 4 bases remained unmatched. This CDR3 has 15 amino acids. This chain's CDR3 is CASSRLAGAKETQYF. The CDR3 region has the DNA TGTGCCAGCAGTCGACTAGCGGGAGCAAAAGAGACCCAGTACTTC.

This clone occurred once. This chain uses TRBV18 with TRBJ1-6, with D maybe TRBD1 (5 bases). The V gene lost 3 bases and the J gene lost 4 bases, with 10 bases spanning the gap. The CDR3 sequence is 15 residues long. Germline-derived CDR1 and CDR2 are KGHSH and LQKENI. The CDR3: CASSPRGLYNSPLHF. The CDR3 DNA is TGTGCCAGCTCACCTCGGGGACTGTATAATTCACCCCTCCACTTT.

CDR3 residues: CASSLVPSGRDEQYF. DNA of the CDR3: TGTGCCAGCAGTTTGGTGCCTAGCGGGAGAGACGAGCAGTACTTC. The J gene is TRBJ2-7, the V gene TRBV6-2 or TRBV6-3; TRBD2 agrees at 10 bases. There are 15 residues in the CDR3. Germline V gene data show CDR1 as MNHEY and CDR2 as SVGEGT. V gave up 4 bases and J gave up 5 bases; unmatched junction bases: 8.

This CDR3 is CASSFGTEIYGYTF. The CDR3 nucleotides are TGTGCCAGCAGCTTTGGGACAGAAATCTATGGCTACACCTTC. The rearrangement joins TRBV5-6 to TRBJ1-2; the match to TRBD1 covers 7 bases. In germline, CDR1 is SGHDT, CDR2 YYEEEE. The CDR3 spans 14 residues. Trimming cost V 2 bases and J 4 bases; bases outside gene matches: 5.

V gene TRBV6-5 combines with J gene TRBJ2-1; D may be TRBD2 (6 bases). Germline lookup yields CDR1 MNHEY and CDR2 SVGAGI. The germline V and J ends were trimmed by 4 bases and 7 bases, with 20 bases remaining between them. This CDR3 is built from 16 residues. Here the CDR3 reads CASSLAFGSILNEQFF. CDR3 sequence (DNA): TGTGCCAGCAGTTTGGCCTTCGGGAGTATTTTGAATGAGCAGTTCTTC.

The rearrangement uses TRBV4-3 and TRBJ2-1, with 13 bases identical to TRBD2. Losses at the gene ends were 0 bases for V and 10 bases for J; bases not matched to a gene: 3. Germline V gene data show CDR1 as LGHNA and CDR2 as YSLEER. The CDR3 spans 15 residues. The CDR3 DNA reads as TGCGCCAGCAGCCAAGACGGGACTAGCGGGACCGAGCAGTTCTTC. It codes for CASSQDGTSGTEQFF.

The gene calls are TRBV30 and TRBJ2-5; unclear D gene. Germline V gene data show CDR1 as GTSNPN and CDR2 as SVGIG (reference sequence). CDR3 length: 13 residues. The ends were cut back, 8 bases at V and 1 base at J, with 14 bases in the middle. Here the CDR3 DNA reads TGTGCCCGGGCCGTGGCCTTCCAAGAGACCCAGTACTTC. Protein: CARAVAFQETQYF.

This chain joins TRBV9 and TRBJ2-5, with TRBD1 identical over 8 bases. V dropped 0 bases and J dropped 2; count of bases not matched to a gene: 6. CDR1 is SGDLS, CDR2 YYNGEE, per germline. The CDR3 consists of 16 residues. CDR3 in DNA: TGTGCCAGCAGCGTAGCCCCGGACAGGGAACAAGAGACCCAGTACTTC. Its translation: CASSVAPDREQETQYF.

The chain joins TRBV18 to TRBJ1-1, with D perhaps TRBD1 (6 bases). This CDR3 spans 14 amino acids. The ends were cut back, 2 bases at V and 1 base at J, with 8 bases in the middle. Per germline, CDR1 KGHSH and CDR2 LQKENI. CDR3 sequence: CASSPGDTNTEAFF. The CDR3 coding sequence is TGTGCCAGCTCACCAGGGGACACGAACACTGAAGCTTTCTTT.

The V call is TRBV13, the J call TRBJ2-7; possible D gene TRBD1, 7 bases. The V end lost 5 bases, the J end lost 6 bases, and 11 bases lay between the germline ends. CDR3 length equals 12 residues. The germline gives CDR1 PRHDT, CDR2 FYEKMQ (reference sequence). The CDR3 sequence: CASSPQGGEQYF. The CDR3 DNA reads TGTGCCAGCAGCCCCCAGGGGGGCGAGCAGTACTTC.

The chain employs TRBV6-5 and TRBJ2-2, with 7 bases matching TRBD2. This CDR3 comprises 14 residues. Trimming took 6 bases from V and 1 from J; bases not matched to a gene: 2. The V gene's germline CDR1 is MNHEY and CDR2 SVGAGI. The CDR3 is CASRPSGNTGELFF. In nucleotides, the CDR3 is TGTGCCAGCAGGCCTAGCGGGAACACCGGGGAGCTGTTTTTT.

A few counts support this clone. CDR3 coding DNA: TGTGCCAGCAGTTACTCCTTACGGGACAGAGTTTCACATAGCAATCAGCCCCAGCATTTT. This codes for CASSYSLRDRVSHSNQPQHF. The chain has TRBV6-2 or TRBV6-3 and TRBJ1-5; 7 nucleotides match TRBD1. The CDR3 has 20 residues. The germline V gene has CDR1 MNHEY and CDR2 SVGEGT. V gave up 0 bases and J gave up 0 bases; unmatched junction bases: 14.

The chain links TRBV28 to TRBJ2-7, with 9 nucleotides matching TRBD2. There are 16 residues in the CDR3. Germline V lookup: CDR1 MDHEN, CDR2 SYDVKM. V was pared by 3 bases and J by 3 bases, with 9 bases of the junction left unmatched. CDR3 loop: CASSFPASGTFYEQYF. CDR3 nucleotide sequence: TGTGCCAGCAGTTTTCCTGCTAGCGGGACTTTCTACGAGCAGTACTTC.